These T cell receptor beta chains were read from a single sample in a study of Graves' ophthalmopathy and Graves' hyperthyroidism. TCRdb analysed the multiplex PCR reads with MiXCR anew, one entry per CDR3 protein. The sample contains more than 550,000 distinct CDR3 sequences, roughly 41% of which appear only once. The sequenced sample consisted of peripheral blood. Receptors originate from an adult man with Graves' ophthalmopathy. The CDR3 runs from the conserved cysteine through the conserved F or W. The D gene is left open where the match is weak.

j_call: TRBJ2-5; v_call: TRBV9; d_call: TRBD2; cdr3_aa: CASSGGGSGETQYF
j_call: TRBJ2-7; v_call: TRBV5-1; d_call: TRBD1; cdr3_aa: CASSLGQGIVSYEQYF
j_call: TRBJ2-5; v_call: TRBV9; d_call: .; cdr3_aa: CASSVLQGSGETQYF
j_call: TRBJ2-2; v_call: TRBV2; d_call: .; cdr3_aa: CASSDSTGELFF
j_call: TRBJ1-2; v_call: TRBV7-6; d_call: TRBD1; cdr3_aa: CASSPLFRGTSTYGYTF
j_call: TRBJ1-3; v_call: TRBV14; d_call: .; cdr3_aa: CASSQFTGRSSGNTIYF
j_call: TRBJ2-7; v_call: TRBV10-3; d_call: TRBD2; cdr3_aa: CAISYSGGAGEQYF
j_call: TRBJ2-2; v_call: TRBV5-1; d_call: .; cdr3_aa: CASSLAGAMDTGELFF
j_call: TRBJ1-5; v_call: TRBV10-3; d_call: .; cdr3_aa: CAISEDGNQPQHF
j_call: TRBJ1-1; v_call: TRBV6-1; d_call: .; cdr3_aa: CASSRGQFGTEAFF
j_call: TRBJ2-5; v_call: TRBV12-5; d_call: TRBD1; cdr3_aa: CASGSTGAGTQYF
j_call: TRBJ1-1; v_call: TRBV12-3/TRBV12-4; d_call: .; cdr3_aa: CASRPIRGSTEAFF
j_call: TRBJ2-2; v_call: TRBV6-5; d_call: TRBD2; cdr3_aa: CASRPSGGRNTGELFF
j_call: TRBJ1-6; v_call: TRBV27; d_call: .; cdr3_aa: CATRVETNRYNSPLHF
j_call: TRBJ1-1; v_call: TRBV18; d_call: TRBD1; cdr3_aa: CASSPPKGTGGTEAFF